The source of this TCR delta chain is a study of gamma-delta chains in newborns, infants, children. On the study more broadly: Polyclonal expansion of innate γδ T cells after birth follows microbial exposure.

TCRdb re-called clones from the reads via CATT. The sample lists some 4,000 delta-chain clones, less than 2.5% seen once, with 14% in the top ten. Input material: blood. This sequence was found in a child who was a newborn, infant or young child, either healthy, febrile or measles-vaccinated (not recorded which).

DNA for the CDR3: TGTGCCTGTGACACGATACGAAGCTCCTGGGACACCCGACAGATGTTTTTC. Its translation is CACDTIRSSWDTRQMFF. The V and J genes are TRDV2 and TRDJ3, with a possible D match to TRDD3 (6 bases). The CDR3 loop spans 17 amino acids. Trimming pared 1 base from V and 0 bases from J, leaving 9 bases between. Germline CDR1 is GEAIGNYY and CDR2 is EKD.